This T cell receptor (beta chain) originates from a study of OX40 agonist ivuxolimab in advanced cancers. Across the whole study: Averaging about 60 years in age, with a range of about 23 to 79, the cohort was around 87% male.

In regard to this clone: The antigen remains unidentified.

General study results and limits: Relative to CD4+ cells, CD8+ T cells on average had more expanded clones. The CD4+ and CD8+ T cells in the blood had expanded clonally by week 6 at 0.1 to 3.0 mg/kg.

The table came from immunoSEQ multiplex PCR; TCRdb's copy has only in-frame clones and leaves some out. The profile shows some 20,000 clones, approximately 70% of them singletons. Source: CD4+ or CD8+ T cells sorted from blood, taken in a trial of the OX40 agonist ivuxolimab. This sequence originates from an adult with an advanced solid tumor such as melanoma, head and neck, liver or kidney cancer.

The CDR3 coding sequence is TGTGCCAGCAGCTTATTCCGGCAGGGATTGGACGAGCAGTACTTC. It yields the protein CASSLFRQGLDEQYF. This chain links TRBV7-9 with TRBJ2-7; a possible D gene is TRBD1 (5 bases). The germline V and J ends were trimmed by 2 bases and 5 bases, with 16 bases remaining between them. CDR3 size: 15 residues. Germline V gene data show CDR1 as SEHNR and CDR2 as FQNEAQ (reference sequence).